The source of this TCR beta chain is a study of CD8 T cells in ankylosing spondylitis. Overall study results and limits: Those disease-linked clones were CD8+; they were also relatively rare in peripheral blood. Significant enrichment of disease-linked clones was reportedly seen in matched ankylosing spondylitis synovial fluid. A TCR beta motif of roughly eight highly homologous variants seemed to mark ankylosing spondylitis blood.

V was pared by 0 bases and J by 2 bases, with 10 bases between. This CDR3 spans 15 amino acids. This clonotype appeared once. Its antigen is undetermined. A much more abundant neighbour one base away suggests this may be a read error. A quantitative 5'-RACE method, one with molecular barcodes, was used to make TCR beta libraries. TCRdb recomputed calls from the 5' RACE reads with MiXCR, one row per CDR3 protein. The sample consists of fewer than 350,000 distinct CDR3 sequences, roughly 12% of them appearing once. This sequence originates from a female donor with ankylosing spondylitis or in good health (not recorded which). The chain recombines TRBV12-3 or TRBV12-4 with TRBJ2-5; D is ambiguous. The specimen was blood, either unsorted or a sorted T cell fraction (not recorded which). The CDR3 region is CASSLAEGPQETQYF. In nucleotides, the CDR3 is TGTGCCAGCAGTTTAGCGGAAGGGCCGCAAGAGACCCAGTACTTC.